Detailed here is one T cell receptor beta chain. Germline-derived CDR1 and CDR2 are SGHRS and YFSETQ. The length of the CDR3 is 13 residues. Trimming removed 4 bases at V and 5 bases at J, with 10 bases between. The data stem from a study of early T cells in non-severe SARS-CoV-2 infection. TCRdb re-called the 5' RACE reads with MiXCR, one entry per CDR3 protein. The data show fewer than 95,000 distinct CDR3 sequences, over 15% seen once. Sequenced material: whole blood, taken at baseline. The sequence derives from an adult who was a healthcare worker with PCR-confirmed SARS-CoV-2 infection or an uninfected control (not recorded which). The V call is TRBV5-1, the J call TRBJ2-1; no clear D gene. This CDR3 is CASSPLQNNEQFF. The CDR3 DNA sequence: TGCGCCAGCAGCCCGCTCCAAAACAATGAGCAGTTCTTC. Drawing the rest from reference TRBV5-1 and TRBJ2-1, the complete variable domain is KAGVTQTPRYLIKTRGQQVTLSCSPISGHRSVSWYQQTPGQGLQFLFEYFSETQRNKGNFPGRFSGRQFSNSRSEMNVSTLELGDSALYLCASSPLQNNEQFFGPGTRLTVL.